A selection of T cell receptor beta chains follows, all from one sample in a study of T cell responses to AZD1222 COVID-19 vaccine. Sequencing was performed with immunoSEQ multiplex PCR; in TCRdb, only in-frame clones are kept and a portion is missing. The sample lists approximately 150,000 clones; around 90% were seen once. The starting material was peripheral blood, obtained on day 0 of AZD1222 vaccination. These TCRs come from an adult in good health. Both conserved end residues are part of each CDR3. Fields, in order: D gene, V gene, J gene, CDR3 protein, CDR3 DNA. D genes are given only for firm matches.

TRBD2,TRBV9,TRBJ2-1,CATGPSGKNNEQFF,TGTGCCACGGGTCCTAGCGGGAAGAACAATGAGCAGTTCTTC
NA,TRBV2,TRBJ2-2,CASGGMTGIVGELFF,TGTGCCAGCGGGGGGATGACAGGGATCGTCGGGGAGCTGTTTTTT
NA,TRBV15,TRBJ1-3,CATSRDATDGNTIYF,TGTGCCACCAGCAGAGATGCGACGGACGGAAACACCATATATTTT
NA,TRBV20-1,TRBJ2-5,CSARVAGTQYF,TGCAGTGCTAGGGTGGCCGGGACCCAGTACTTC
TRBD2,TRBV19,TRBJ2-1,CASSPGLAGGLLGNEQFF,TGTGCCAGTAGTCCCGGACTAGCGGGAGGATTATTAGGGAATGAGCAGTTCTTC
TRBD1,TRBV11-3,TRBJ1-3,CASSRTLDRGGNTIYF,TGTGCCAGCAGCCGGACCCTGGACAGGGGTGGAAACACCATATATTTT
NA,TRBV30,TRBJ2-1,CAWIFRGSEQFF,TGTGCCTGGATATTTAGGGGGTCAGAGCAGTTCTTC
NA,TRBV11-3,TRBJ2-1,CASSLRTIVRQQFF,TGTGCCAGCAGCTTGCGGACAATCGTTAGACAGCAGTTCTTC
NA,TRBV30,TRBJ2-3,CAWSVPTSSTDTQYF,TGTGCCTGGAGTGTACCGACATCTAGCACAGATACGCAGTATTTT
NA,TRBV28,TRBJ1-2,CASSPLGGTYTF,TGTGCCAGCAGCCCCCTAGGCGGGACCTACACCTTC
NA,TRBV2,TRBJ1-3,CASSLGPRGSGNTIYF,TGTGCCAGCTCCCTTGGGCCGAGGGGATCAGGAAACACCATATATTTT
TRBD2,TRBV6-2/TRBV6-3,TRBJ2-2,CASSYRAGEVNTGELFF,TGTGCCAGCAGTTACAGAGCGGGGGAGGTGAACACCGGGGAGCTGTTTTTT
NA,TRBV5-1,TRBJ1-5,CASSLEGSNQPQHF,TGCGCCAGCAGCTTGGAGGGTAGCAATCAGCCCCAGCATTTT
NA,TRBV6-6,TRBJ2-7,CASSPSPGVYEQYF,TGTGCCAGCAGCCCATCCCCAGGGGTCTACGAGCAGTACTTC
TRBD1,TRBV10-2,TRBJ1-4,CASSRTGTTNEKLFF,TGCGCCAGCAGTCGGACAGGGACAACTAATGAAAAACTGTTTTTT
NA,TRBV7-8,TRBJ2-5,CASSGVGGGRETQYF,TGTGCCAGCAGCGGTGTCGGCGGCGGACGAGAGACCCAGTACTTC
NA,TRBV24-1,TRBJ1-4,CATSDPTGQNNEKLFF,TGTGCCACCAGTGATCCCACCGGACAGAATAATGAAAAACTGTTTTTT